The 8 T cell receptor beta chains listed next were all sequenced from one sample in a study of technical replicates of blood from several donors. Here immunoSEQ multiplex PCR was the method, and the copy in TCRdb shows in-frame clones only, minus some. The table has tens of thousands of clones, around nine tenths seen once. The sequencing input was PBMCs. The receptor source for this set is a human donor in good health. Some clones in this sample may be carry-over from other donors' samples.

This chain links TRBV18 with TRBJ2-2, with D perhaps TRBD1 (6 bases). V was shortened by 3 bases and J by 10 bases, with 21 bases between the two germline ends. Germline V gives CDR1 KGHSH, CDR2 LQKENI. This CDR3 has 16 amino acids. As DNA, the CDR3 is TGTGCCAGCTCACCGGGTTTAGCAATTTTGGGACAGGAGCTGTTTTTT. Encoded protein: CASSPGLAILGQELFF.

The chain couples TRBV19 to TRBJ2-7; 9 bases align to TRBD1. With 5 bases clipped from V and 6 bases from J, the junction kept 5 bases outside the gene matches. The CDR3 has 13 amino acids. Germline values: CDR1 LNHDA, CDR2 SQIVND (reference sequence). The CDR3 DNA reads TGTGCCAGTAGTTTGGGACAGGGCTCCGAGCAGTACTTC. As protein: CASSLGQGSEQYF.

The chain recombines TRBV5-1 with TRBJ2-5, with 8 bases identical to TRBD2. The CDR3 length is 16 residues. Per germline, CDR1 SGHRS and CDR2 YFSETQ. V trimming: 1 base; J trimming: 0 bases; junction bases outside the gene matches: 5. DNA of the CDR3: TGCGCCAGCAGCTTGCAACGGGGGGGGTACCAAGAGACCCAGTACTTC. Protein sequence: CASSLQRGGYQETQYF.

The chain employs TRBV5-6 and TRBJ2-1; D unresolved. Germline CDR1 reads SGHDT; CDR2 reads YYEEEE. The CDR3 extends over 11 amino acids. The V and J ends lost 2 bases and 7 bases respectively, with 4 bases between them. The CDR3 loop is CASSFLNEQFF. The CDR3 bases are TGTGCCAGCAGCTTCCTTAATGAGCAGTTCTTC.

This rearrangement joins TRBV2 to TRBJ1-2; 12 bases agree with TRBD1. Germline loops: CDR1 SNHLY, CDR2 FYNNEI. V was clipped by 7 bases and J by 4 bases; unmatched bases: 10. This CDR3 comprises 16 residues. This CDR3 is CASTGGTGGIGYGYTF. DNA for the CDR3: TGTGCCAGCACCGGAGGGACAGGGGGCATCGGCTATGGCTACACCTTC.

CDR3 nucleotides: TGTGCCAGCAGGGCAACAGGGGGCCCTGAAGCTTTCTTT. Protein sequence: CASRATGGPEAFF. J is TRBJ1-1 and V is TRBV2, with TRBD1 matching over 9 bases. Germline V CDR1 and CDR2: SNHLY, FYNNEI. This CDR3 is built from 13 residues. Trimming at V came to 6 bases and at J to 6 bases, leaving 5 bases not matched to a gene.

The V and J genes are TRBV7-2 and TRBJ2-5; D may be TRBD1 (7 bases). The germline gives CDR1 SGHTA, CDR2 FQGNSA. Between the trimmed V and J ends, which lost 5 bases and 1 base, there was a span of 14 bases. The CDR3 contains 15 residues. CDR3 in amino acids: CASSDRRGPQETQYF. CDR3 DNA sequence: TGTGCCAGCAGCGACCGGAGGGGGCCCCAAGAGACCCAGTACTTC.

DNA for the CDR3: TGTGCCAGCACCGACAGGGTCTCCTACGAGCAGTACTTC. This translates into CASTDRVSYEQYF. The rearrangement uses TRBV27 and TRBJ2-7; 7 bases align to TRBD1. Per the germline V gene, CDR1 is MNHEY and CDR2 is SMNVEV (reference sequence). V gave up 7 bases and J gave up 0 bases; unmatched junction bases: 3. The CDR3 sequence is 13 residues long.